This is a list of T cell receptor beta chains from one sample in a study of cytomegalovirus exposure and HLA in healthy donors. Profiled with immunoSEQ multiplex PCR; TCRdb holds only in-frame clones, not every one. The data contain hundreds of thousands of clones, approximately 82% of them singletons. The sequenced sample was PBMCs. These receptors all come from a young man in good health and CMV-seronegative. Both conserved end residues are part of each CDR3. Each record gives: J gene, CDR3 length, D gene, V gene, clone size, CDR3 protein, CDR3 DNA. The D gene is left open where the match is weak. Clone sizes are given selectively: once, few, many, or a class where the clone is expanded.

J gene: TRBJ1-2
CDR3 length: 11
D gene: NA
V gene: TRBV28
clone size: NA
CDR3 protein: CASRATYGYTF
CDR3 DNA: TGTGCCAGCAGAGCGACTTATGGCTACACCTTC

J gene: TRBJ2-1
CDR3 length: 16
D gene: NA
V gene: TRBV9
clone size: NA
CDR3 protein: CASSEWAGSSYNEQFF
CDR3 DNA: TGTGCCAGCAGCGAGTGGGCGGGTAGCTCCTACAATGAGCAGTTCTTC

J gene: TRBJ2-3
CDR3 length: 15
D gene: TRBD2
V gene: TRBV30
clone size: once
CDR3 protein: CAWSVGGSGTDTQYF
CDR3 DNA: TGTGCCTGGAGTGTAGGCGGGAGCGGAACAGATACGCAGTATTTT

J gene: TRBJ1-2
CDR3 length: 14
D gene: NA
V gene: TRBV5-6
clone size: NA
CDR3 protein: CASSLPGVDYGYTF
CDR3 DNA: TGTGCCAGCAGCTTGCCGGGGGTAGACTATGGCTACACCTTC

J gene: TRBJ2-3
CDR3 length: 11
D gene: NA
V gene: TRBV11-2
clone size: NA
CDR3 protein: CASSLQDTQYF
CDR3 DNA: TGTGCCAGCAGCTTACAAGATACGCAGTATTTT

J gene: TRBJ1-4
CDR3 length: 15
D gene: NA
V gene: TRBV28
clone size: NA
CDR3 protein: CASSFSGATNEKLFF
CDR3 DNA: TGTGCCAGCAGTTTCTCAGGTGCAACTAATGAAAAACTGTTTTTT

J gene: TRBJ1-1
CDR3 length: 15
D gene: TRBD1
V gene: TRBV13
clone size: NA
CDR3 protein: CASSSTGQGDTEAFF
CDR3 DNA: TGTGCCAGCAGCTCCACCGGACAGGGGGACACTGAAGCTTTCTTT

J gene: TRBJ2-7
CDR3 length: 14
D gene: TRBD1
V gene: TRBV27
clone size: NA
CDR3 protein: CASQDRAWSYEQYF
CDR3 DNA: TGTGCCAGCCAAGACAGGGCTTGGTCCTACGAGCAGTACTTC

J gene: TRBJ2-7
CDR3 length: 16
D gene: TRBD2
V gene: TRBV11-2
clone size: few
CDR3 protein: CASSFSSAGGMDEQYF
CDR3 DNA: TGTGCCAGCAGCTTTTCCTCAGCGGGAGGAATGGACGAGCAGTACTTC

J gene: TRBJ1-1
CDR3 length: 13
D gene: TRBD1
V gene: TRBV19
clone size: NA
CDR3 protein: CASRATGDTEAFF
CDR3 DNA: TGTGCCAGTAGAGCGACAGGGGACACTGAAGCTTTCTTT

J gene: TRBJ2-5
CDR3 length: 14
D gene: TRBD1
V gene: TRBV27
clone size: NA
CDR3 protein: CASSPRTGGPPQYF
CDR3 DNA: TGTGCCAGCAGTCCCCGGACAGGGGGCCCCCCACAGTACTTC

J gene: TRBJ2-1
CDR3 length: 15
D gene: TRBD2
V gene: TRBV10-3
clone size: NA
CDR3 protein: CAISESREGLSEQFF
CDR3 DNA: TGTGCCATCAGTGAGTCGCGGGAGGGCCTAAGCGAGCAGTTCTTC

J gene: TRBJ1-2
CDR3 length: 12
D gene: NA
V gene: TRBV5-6
clone size: NA
CDR3 protein: CASSLGSNGYTF
CDR3 DNA: TGTGCCAGCAGCTTGGGATCTAATGGCTACACCTTC

J gene: TRBJ2-3
CDR3 length: 15
D gene: NA
V gene: TRBV5-1
clone size: NA
CDR3 protein: CASRPGQSNLDMQYF
CDR3 DNA: TGCGCCAGCAGACCTGGACAGTCGAACCTCGATATGCAGTATTTT

J gene: TRBJ2-3
CDR3 length: 13
D gene: NA
V gene: TRBV27
clone size: few
CDR3 protein: CASNQGDTDTQYF
CDR3 DNA: TGTGCCAGCAACCAAGGGGACACAGATACGCAGTATTTT

J gene: TRBJ1-1
CDR3 length: 15
D gene: NA
V gene: TRBV7-9
clone size: NA
CDR3 protein: CASSLNWQGFTEAFF
CDR3 DNA: TGTGCCAGCAGCTTAAATTGGCAGGGTTTCACTGAAGCTTTCTTT

J gene: TRBJ2-7
CDR3 length: 15
D gene: TRBD2
V gene: TRBV19
clone size: NA
CDR3 protein: CASSAVGLAGFEQYF
CDR3 DNA: TGTGCCAGTAGTGCGGTGGGACTAGCAGGGTTTGAGCAGTACTTC

J gene: TRBJ2-7
CDR3 length: 15
D gene: NA
V gene: TRBV27
clone size: NA
CDR3 protein: CASSFIGRVTYEQYF
CDR3 DNA: TGTGCCAGCAGCTTTATTGGGCGGGTAACCTACGAGCAGTACTTC

J gene: TRBJ1-2
CDR3 length: 12
D gene: NA
V gene: TRBV28
clone size: NA
CDR3 protein: CASASWGDGYTF
CDR3 DNA: TGTGCCAGCGCCAGTTGGGGGGATGGCTACACCTTC

J gene: TRBJ2-5
CDR3 length: 15
D gene: NA
V gene: TRBV28
clone size: NA
CDR3 protein: CASIHGGTYQETQYF
CDR3 DNA: TGTGCCAGCATTCACGGCGGGACGTACCAAGAGACCCAGTACTTC

J gene: TRBJ2-7
CDR3 length: 15
D gene: TRBD2
V gene: TRBV6-5
clone size: few
CDR3 protein: CASSPRTSGRASEYF
CDR3 DNA: TGTGCCAGCAGCCCGAGGACTAGCGGGAGGGCTAGCGAGTACTTC

J gene: TRBJ2-1
CDR3 length: 18
D gene: TRBD2
V gene: TRBV2
clone size: NA
CDR3 protein: CASSSRLAGGLSYNEQFF
CDR3 DNA: TGTGCCAGCAGCTCGAGACTAGCGGGAGGGTTATCCTACAATGAGCAGTTCTTC

J gene: TRBJ1-2
CDR3 length: 12
D gene: NA
V gene: TRBV6-5
clone size: NA
CDR3 protein: CASYGGTYGYTF
CDR3 DNA: TGTGCCAGCTACGGGGGGACCTATGGCTACACCTTC

J gene: TRBJ1-1
CDR3 length: 16
D gene: NA
V gene: TRBV28
clone size: NA
CDR3 protein: CASSLWAGSMNTEAFF
CDR3 DNA: TGTGCCAGCAGTTTATGGGCAGGATCTATGAACACTGAAGCTTTCTTT

J gene: TRBJ1-6
CDR3 length: 17
D gene: NA
V gene: TRBV5-6
clone size: NA
CDR3 protein: CASSFPGPSSYNSPLHF
CDR3 DNA: TGTGCCAGCAGCTTCCCAGGGCCCAGCTCCTATAATTCACCCCTCCACTTT

J gene: TRBJ2-3
CDR3 length: 17
D gene: TRBD2
V gene: TRBV4-1
clone size: few
CDR3 protein: CASSQGLADPRGDTQYF
CDR3 DNA: TGCGCCAGCAGCCAAGGGCTAGCGGACCCCCGCGGAGATACGCAGTATTTT

J gene: TRBJ2-2
CDR3 length: 20
D gene: NA
V gene: TRBV12-2
clone size: NA
CDR3 protein: CASRLDPGLAGATRGGELFF
CDR3 DNA: TGTGCAAGTCGCTTAGACCCTGGACTAGCGGGAGCCACGAGGGGCGGGGAGCTGTTTTTT

J gene: TRBJ1-1
CDR3 length: 12
D gene: NA
V gene: TRBV30
clone size: NA
CDR3 protein: CAWSGFDREAFF
CDR3 DNA: TGTGCCTGGAGTGGCTTCGACAGGGAAGCTTTCTTT

J gene: TRBJ1-5
CDR3 length: 15
D gene: NA
V gene: TRBV30
clone size: NA
CDR3 protein: CAWSVESGGNQPQHF
CDR3 DNA: TGTGCCTGGAGTGTAGAGTCAGGGGGCAATCAGCCCCAGCATTTT

J gene: TRBJ1-1
CDR3 length: 15
D gene: NA
V gene: TRBV5-1
clone size: NA
CDR3 protein: CASSLMGSGGTEAFF
CDR3 DNA: TGCGCCAGCAGCTTGATGGGCAGCGGGGGAACTGAAGCTTTCTTT

J gene: TRBJ2-3
CDR3 length: 16
D gene: TRBD2
V gene: TRBV9
clone size: few
CDR3 protein: CASSVGIAGGTDTQYF
CDR3 DNA: TGTGCCAGCAGCGTAGGAATAGCGGGGGGCACAGATACGCAGTATTTT

J gene: TRBJ2-7
CDR3 length: 13
D gene: TRBD1
V gene: TRBV2
clone size: NA
CDR3 protein: CASEAGGAYEQYF
CDR3 DNA: TGTGCCAGCGAGGCAGGGGGCGCCTACGAGCAGTACTTC

J gene: TRBJ2-7
CDR3 length: 14
D gene: NA
V gene: TRBV5-1
clone size: NA
CDR3 protein: CASSYRTDTYEQYF
CDR3 DNA: TGCGCCAGCAGCTACCGGACAGACACCTACGAGCAGTACTTC

J gene: TRBJ2-7
CDR3 length: 13
D gene: NA
V gene: TRBV5-4
clone size: NA
CDR3 protein: CASSFTASREQYF
CDR3 DNA: TGTGCCAGCAGCTTTACGGCTAGCCGGGAGCAGTACTTC

J gene: TRBJ1-5
CDR3 length: 17
D gene: TRBD1
V gene: TRBV19
clone size: once
CDR3 protein: CASSIDDRGDLNQPQHF
CDR3 DNA: TGTGCCAGTAGTATAGATGACAGGGGGGACCTCAATCAGCCCCAGCATTTT

J gene: TRBJ2-7
CDR3 length: 14
D gene: TRBD2
V gene: TRBV5-1
clone size: NA
CDR3 protein: CASSGTSGSYEQYF
CDR3 DNA: TGCGCCAGCAGCGGGACTAGCGGATCCTACGAGCAGTACTTC

J gene: TRBJ2-7
CDR3 length: 17
D gene: TRBD1
V gene: TRBV28
clone size: few
CDR3 protein: CASSLGPGTGKPYEQYF
CDR3 DNA: TGTGCCAGCAGTTTAGGTCCCGGGACAGGGAAACCCTACGAGCAGTACTTC

J gene: TRBJ2-6
CDR3 length: 14
D gene: TRBD1
V gene: TRBV19
clone size: NA
CDR3 protein: CASATGAGANVLTF
CDR3 DNA: TGTGCCAGTGCTACAGGGGCTGGGGCCAACGTCCTGACTTTC

J gene: TRBJ2-7
CDR3 length: 14
D gene: TRBD1
V gene: TRBV2
clone size: NA
CDR3 protein: CASRGTGGAIEQYF
CDR3 DNA: TGTGCCAGCAGGGGGACAGGGGGTGCCATCGAGCAGTACTTC

J gene: TRBJ2-1
CDR3 length: 15
D gene: TRBD1
V gene: TRBV5-1
clone size: NA
CDR3 protein: CASSSDPGQGIYTLF
CDR3 DNA: TGCGCCAGCAGCTCAGACCCGGGACAGGGAATCTATACGCTCTTC

J gene: TRBJ2-6
CDR3 length: 17
D gene: TRBD2
V gene: TRBV27
clone size: once
CDR3 protein: CASSRVSGIVGANVLTF
CDR3 DNA: TGTGCCAGCAGCCGCGTTAGCGGGATAGTTGGGGCCAACGTCCTGACTTTC

J gene: TRBJ1-1
CDR3 length: 14
D gene: NA
V gene: TRBV19
clone size: NA
CDR3 protein: CASSIGRAETEAFF
CDR3 DNA: TGTGCCAGTAGTATCGGCAGGGCGGAAACTGAAGCTTTCTTT

J gene: TRBJ2-2
CDR3 length: 15
D gene: NA
V gene: TRBV7-2
clone size: NA
CDR3 protein: CASSLVPGPNGELFF
CDR3 DNA: TGTGCCAGCAGCTTAGTTCCAGGGCCAAACGGGGAGCTGTTTTTT

J gene: TRBJ2-7
CDR3 length: 16
D gene: TRBD1
V gene: TRBV2
clone size: few
CDR3 protein: CASSETGTGKGAGQYF
CDR3 DNA: TGTGCCAGCAGCGAAACCGGGACAGGGAAGGGCGCGGGGCAGTACTTC

J gene: TRBJ1-2
CDR3 length: 14
D gene: TRBD1
V gene: TRBV5-1
clone size: NA
CDR3 protein: CASSGSNTGVGYTF
CDR3 DNA: TGCGCCAGCAGCGGGAGCAATACAGGGGTTGGCTACACCTTC